Below, 22 T cell receptor beta chains from the same sample are listed, as sequenced in a study of CD8 T cells in Susac syndrome. Reverse transcription of roughly 0.5 to 1 ug RNA was carried out with random hexamers. TCRdb independently ran MiXCR on the immunoSEQ multiplex PCR reads; one entry per CDR3 protein. Of around 190,000 distinct CDR3 sequences listed, roughly 92% were seen once; the top ten hold around 0.1%. The specimen was CD4+ T cells from PBMCs. Receptor source: a human donor in good health.

CDR3 bases: TGTGCCAGCAGCCCAACTCAGGTGGGAGTCGACACTGAAGCTTTCTTT. Encoded protein: CASSPTQVGVDTEAFF. The chain couples TRBV7-9 to TRBJ1-1; no clear D. Germline V gives CDR1 SEHNR, CDR2 FQNEAQ (reference sequence). V lost 5 bases, J lost 3 bases, and 19 bases lay in between. This CDR3 comprises 16 residues.

CDR3 coding DNA: TGTGCCACCAGTGATTCGGACAGGGGCACTGAAGCTTTCTTT. Its translation is CATSDSDRGTEAFF. This rearrangement joins TRBV24-1 to TRBJ1-1; 9 bases are a match to TRBD1. The germline V gene has CDR1 KGHDR and CDR2 SFDVKD. Trimming at V came to 2 bases and at J to 4 bases, leaving 1 base not matched to a gene. CDR3 length: 14 residues.

The V gene is TRBV20-1, the J gene TRBJ1-3; 7 nucleotides match TRBD1. CDR1 and CDR2 (germline): DFQATT, SNEGSKA (reference sequence). CDR3 length: 15 residues. The V segment lost 1 base and the J segment 0 bases; nucleotides outside the gene matches: 3. CDR3 sequence reads: CSARGDSSSGNTIYF. The DNA of the CDR3 is TGCAGTGCTAGAGGGGACAGTTCCTCTGGAAACACCATATATTTT.

This rearrangement joins TRBV28 to TRBJ1-1; tentatively, D is TRBD1 (5 bases). Germline CDR1 reads MDHEN; CDR2 reads SYDVKM. The CDR3 length is 15 residues. Trimming took 2 bases from V and 4 from J, leaving 14 bases between them. The chain's CDR3 is CASSLGGAHITEAFF. CDR3 nucleotide sequence: TGTGCCAGCAGTTTAGGAGGGGCGCATATCACTGAAGCTTTCTTT.

The rearrangement joins TRBV24-1 to TRBJ1-5, with no clear D. CDR1 and CDR2 (germline): KGHDR, SFDVKD. Trimming removed 2 bases at V and 4 bases at J, with 8 bases between. This CDR3 spans 14 amino acids. For the CDR3, the DNA is TGTGCCACCAGTGATTCGTTCGGGAATCAGCCCCAGCATTTT. This encodes CATSDSFGNQPQHF.

The chain couples TRBV23-1 to TRBJ2-7, with D unclear. TRBV23-1 is filed as an ORF, its function uncertain. Trimming left V 2 bases short and J 5 bases short, with 19 bases between. CDR3 length: 16 residues. CDR3 sequence (DNA): TGCGCCAGCAGTCAACCCAGGACGGATCCCCATCACGAGCAGTACTTC. It specifies CASSQPRTDPHHEQYF.

This rearrangement joins TRBV4-1 to TRBJ1-2, with unresolved D. CDR1 and CDR2 (germline): MGHRA, YSYEKL. Trimming stripped 1 base from V and 6 bases from J, with 6 bases between. CDR3 length: 12 amino acids. The CDR3 DNA reads as TGCGCCAGCAGCCAAGGGCGAGATGGCTACACCTTC. As protein: CASSQGRDGYTF.

Only one count was recorded for this clonotype. V and J are TRBV6-5 and TRBJ1-4; D call uncertain. V gave up 8 bases and J gave up 4 bases, with 8 bases separating them. Germline CDR1 reads MNHEY; CDR2 reads SVGAGI. There are 12 residues in the CDR3. The CDR3 spells CASGRSNEKLFF. The CDR3 DNA sequence: TGTGCCAGCGGAAGAAGTAATGAAAAACTGTTTTTT.

The genes are TRBV27 and TRBJ2-3; 9 bases are shared with TRBD2. V shed 5 bases, J shed 4 bases, and the junction held 10 bases outside the gene matches. Germline lookup yields CDR1 MNHEY and CDR2 SMNVEV (reference sequence). This CDR3 has 16 amino acids. DNA of the CDR3: TGTGCCAGCAGTACCCCGCGGGGGGGCCAGCCAGATACGCAGTATTTT. Translated: CASSTPRGGQPDTQYF.

This chain uses TRBV11-3 with TRBJ1-1; D is possibly TRBD1 (5 bases). There are 14 residues in the CDR3. Trimming pared 6 bases from V and 8 bases from J, leaving 19 bases between. Germline values: CDR1 SGHNT, CDR2 YENEEA. Here the CDR3 reads CASSLGPDRPEAFF. In nucleotides, the CDR3 is TGTGCCAGCAGTTTGGGACCGGACCGACCAGAAGCTTTCTTT.

V is TRBV30 and J is TRBJ1-5, with TRBD1 as a possible D gene (6 bases). From germline, CDR1 is GTSNPN and CDR2 SVGIG (reference sequence). V was clipped by 2 bases and J by 3 bases, with 17 bases between them. CDR3 length: 16 amino acids. In nucleotides, the CDR3 is TGTGCCTGGAGTCCCGCGGCGACAGGCCCCAATCAGCCCCAGCATTTT. Its translation is CAWSPAATGPNQPQHF.

The chain uses TRBV9 and TRBJ2-3, with 9 bases aligning to TRBD2. Germline V gene data show CDR1 as SGDLS and CDR2 as YYNGEE. This CDR3 comprises 17 residues. With 0 bases clipped from V and 3 bases from J, the junction kept 8 bases outside the gene matches. CDR3 DNA: TGTGCCAGCAGCGTAGTAGCTAGCGGGGTAGCGACAGATACGCAGTATTTT. Its protein product is CASSVVASGVATDTQYF.

This clonotype was seen just once. The junction departs from the called germline gene at one end, perhaps through a read error. The rearrangement joins TRBV20-1 to TRBJ1-5; 8 nucleotides match TRBD1. The CDR3 runs 13 residues. Germline lookup yields CDR1 DFQATT and CDR2 SNEGSKA (reference sequence). This CDR3 reads CSARDPGQERENF. Written as DNA, the CDR3 is TGCAGTGCTAGAGATCCGGGACAGGAAAGGGAGAATTTT.

Turning to this clonotype: The junction does not match germline at one end; this may be a read error. The V call is TRBV7-2, the J call TRBJ2-1, with D possibly being TRBD2 (5 bases). The CDR3 is 14 residues long. The germline gives CDR1 SGHTA, CDR2 FQGNSA. CDR3 protein: CASSLASQYNEQFF. The DNA for the CDR3 is TGTGCCAGCAGTTTAGCGAGCCAATACAATGAGCAGTTCTTC.

This sequence joins TRBV27 and TRBJ2-2; 8 bases are a match to TRBD2. Germline loops: CDR1 MNHEY, CDR2 SMNVEV (reference sequence). The CDR3 covers 15 residues. V dropped 7 bases and J dropped 6; count of bases not matched to a gene: 10. The CDR3 protein is CASTPQRGWSGELFF. The CDR3 DNA follows: TGTGCCAGCACCCCGCAGCGGGGGTGGTCCGGGGAGCTGTTTTTT.

The chain recombines TRBV4-1 with TRBJ2-2; D may be TRBD1 or TRBD2 (5 bases each). CDR1 MGHRA and CDR2 YSYEKL come from the germline V gene. The CDR3 has 16 residues. Trimming took 8 bases from V and 0 from J, leaving 16 bases between them. As DNA, the CDR3 is TGCGCCAGCGAGGAGACGGGACCGTCGAACACCGGGGAGCTGTTTTTT. Encoded protein: CASEETGPSNTGELFF.

V usage is TRBV3-1 and J usage is TRBJ2-1; TRBD2 matches 13 bases. V gave up 3 bases and J gave up 1 base; unmatched junction bases: 0. There are 16 residues in the CDR3. Germline loops: CDR1 LGHDT, CDR2 YNNKEL (reference sequence). The CDR3: CASSQGLAGSYNEQFF. The CDR3 coding sequence is TGTGCCAGCAGCCAGGGACTAGCGGGGTCCTACAATGAGCAGTTCTTC.

This sequence joins TRBV7-2 and TRBJ1-3; D might be TRBD1 (5 bases). The V and J ends lost 5 bases and 0 bases respectively, with 14 bases between them. There are 16 residues in the CDR3. In germline, CDR1 is SGHTA, CDR2 FQGNSA. The CDR3 DNA sequence: TGTGCCAGCAGCCAACGAACAGGCGGCTCTGGAAACACCATATATTTT. Translating it yields CASSQRTGGSGNTIYF.

This chain uses TRBV7-2 with TRBJ1-2; no reliable D call. Deletions cut 1 base from V and 10 bases from J, with 7 bases between. This CDR3 has 11 residues. Germline CDR1 reads SGHTA; CDR2 reads FQGNSA. The CDR3 protein is CASSLGYSYTF. In nucleotides, the CDR3 is TGTGCCAGCAGCTTAGGTTATTCCTACACCTTC. Combining the CDR3 with reference TRBV7-2 and TRBJ1-2 gives the whole variable domain GAGVSQSPSNKVTEKGKDVELRCDPISGHTALYWYRQSLGQGLEFLIYFQGNSAPDKSGLPSDRFSAERTGGSVSTLTIQRTQQEDSAVYLCASSLGYSYTFGSGTRLTVV.

This clonotype came up once. The chain has TRBV7-9 and TRBJ1-6; 9 bases agree with TRBD1. The ends lost 4 bases at V and 15 bases at J; junction bases unmatched: 4. This CDR3 has 12 amino acids. Germline V gene data show CDR1 as SEHNR and CDR2 as FQNEAQ (reference sequence). The CDR3: CASSSGQGILHF. The CDR3 region has the DNA TGTGCCAGCAGCTCGGGACAGGGTATCCTCCACTTT.

The chain couples TRBV9 to TRBJ1-1; D unresolved. The germline V gene encodes CDR1 SGDLS and CDR2 YYNGEE. Between the trimmed V and J ends, which lost 1 base and 10 bases, there was a span of 17 bases. There are 14 residues in the CDR3. The CDR3 bases are TGTGCCAGCAGCGTAAGTACCCGGGGTGTCCGAGCTTTCTTT. Translating gives CASSVSTRGVRAFF.

This clonotype was found once. The chain employs TRBV27 and TRBJ2-2; 9 bases agree with TRBD2. The CDR3 sequence is 16 residues long. Unmatched junction bases numbered 14, after V lost 10 bases and J lost 5 bases. Germline CDR1 is MNHEY and CDR2 is SMNVEV (reference sequence). This CDR3 is CATKSGGRIGTGELFF. The CDR3, as DNA: TGTGCCACCAAAAGCGGGGGGAGAATAGGGACCGGGGAGCTGTTTTTT.